Listed below are T cell receptor beta chains from one sample, sequenced in a study of T-cell memory formation after mild COVID-19. Via MiXCR, TCRdb re-called the 5' RACE reads, giving one row per CDR3 protein. The sample contains over 250,000 distinct CDR3 sequences, around 15% of which appear only once. Sequencing was done on a sample of PBMCs or a T cell subset sorted from them (not recorded which). These receptors came from a man aged 18-30 years who had mild COVID-19 (a few samples of this study predate the infection). Cell type and time point are not known. The CDR3 runs from the conserved cysteine through the conserved F or W. The D gene is left open where the match is weak. Expanded clones are given a class, and other clones once, few, many or no size at all.

>TRBD2|TRBJ2-3|many|TRBV5-1
CASSFVAGESTDTQYF
TGCGCCAGCAGCTTCGTAGCGGGGGAAAGCACAGATACGCAGTATTTT
>NA|TRBJ2-3|NA|TRBV6-5
CASSYAAVGDTQYF
TGTGCCAGCAGTTACGCTGCCGTTGGAGATACGCAGTATTTT
>NA|TRBJ1-1|NA|TRBV5-1
CASSLTGRPDTEAFF
TGCGCCAGCAGCTTGACAGGGAGACCAGACACTGAAGCTTTCTTT
>NA|TRBJ2-2|NA|TRBV13
CASMQGTANTGELFF
TGTGCCAGCATGCAGGGGACCGCGAACACCGGGGAGCTGTTTTTT
>TRBD2|TRBJ2-3|few|TRBV5-4
CASSPTSGALTDTQYF
TGTGCCAGCAGCCCGACTAGCGGGGCCCTCACAGATACGCAGTATTTT
>NA|TRBJ2-7|many|TRBV20-1
CSARQGQYEQYF
TGCAGTGCTAGGCAGGGACAATACGAGCAGTACTTC
>NA|TRBJ2-1|many|TRBV4-1
CASSQAVGEQFF
TGCGCCAGCAGCCAAGCAGTCGGAGAGCAGTTCTTC
>TRBD1|TRBJ1-5|NA|TRBV6-6
CASRETPGQGTKSNQPQHF
TGTGCCAGCAGGGAAACCCCGGGACAGGGGACGAAGAGCAATCAGCCCCAGCATTTT
>TRBD1|TRBJ1-2|many|TRBV4-3
CASSQETGTAYGYTF
TGCGCCAGCAGCCAGGAGACTGGGACAGCCTATGGCTACACCTTC
>TRBD2|TRBJ2-1|NA|TRBV7-9
CASSHSGGRAYNEQFF
TGTGCCAGCAGCCATAGTGGCGGGAGAGCCTACAATGAGCAGTTCTTC
>NA|TRBJ1-6|NA|TRBV5-1
CASSSGNNSPLHF
TGCGCCAGCAGCTCGGGTAATAATTCACCCCTCCACTTT
>TRBD2|TRBJ2-1|NA|TRBV7-9
CASSGQERGSYNEQFF
TGTGCCAGCAGCGGGCAGGAGCGGGGCTCCTACAATGAGCAGTTCTTC
>NA|TRBJ2-2|NA|TRBV5-1
CASSLNTHTGELFF
TGCGCCAGCAGCTTGAACACCCACACCGGGGAGCTGTTTTTT
>TRBD1|TRBJ1-4|many|TRBV3-1
CASSQRQGKTEKLFF
TGTGCCAGCAGCCAACGACAGGGGAAGACTGAAAAACTGTTTTTT
>NA|TRBJ1-2|NA|TRBV29-1
CSVHDPDSAYGYTF
TGCAGCGTTCACGACCCGGACAGTGCCTACGGCTACACCTTC
>NA|TRBJ1-2|few|TRBV4-1
CASSLTASNYGYTF
TGCGCCAGCAGCCTGACAGCCTCTAACTATGGCTACACCTTC
>NA|TRBJ1-1|many|TRBV7-2
CASSPEGNTEAFF
TGTGCCAGCAGCCCGGAGGGGAACACTGAAGCTTTCTTT
>TRBD1|TRBJ1-6|NA|TRBV15
CATRDRKNSPLHF
TGTGCCACCCGGGACAGAAAAAATTCACCCCTCCACTTT
>NA|TRBJ2-5|NA|TRBV15
CATSREWGTQYF
TGTGCCACCAGTCGTGAGTGGGGGACCCAGTACTTC
>NA|TRBJ1-1|few|TRBV20-1
CSARDRGGEVSEAFF
TGCAGTGCTAGAGATCGGGGGGGCGAAGTTTCTGAAGCTTTCTTT
>TRBD1|TRBJ2-6|many|TRBV7-2
CASSTRTGPGANVLTF
TGTGCCAGCAGCACCCGGACAGGGCCTGGGGCCAACGTCCTGACTTTC
>NA|TRBJ2-2|NA|TRBV7-9
CASSPTEGTGELFF
TGTGCCAGCAGTCCCACGGAAGGAACCGGGGAGCTGTTTTTT
>NA|TRBJ2-1|few|TRBV15
CATSRDVGGPYNEQFF
TGTGCCACCAGCAGAGATGTGGGGGGCCCCTACAATGAGCAGTTCTTC
>TRBD1|TRBJ2-5|NA|TRBV24-1
CATSDLTGTSETQYF
TGTGCCACCAGTGACCTGACAGGGACCTCAGAGACCCAGTACTTC
>NA|TRBJ1-1|few|TRBV6-2/TRBV6-3
CASSYRSGAGNTEAFF
TGTGCCAGCAGTTACAGGTCTGGGGCAGGGAACACTGAAGCTTTCTTT
>TRBD1|TRBJ1-5|few|TRBV5-1
CASSLAPGGPNQPQHF
TGCGCCAGCAGCTTGGCCCCAGGGGGCCCTAATCAGCCCCAGCATTTT
>NA|TRBJ2-5|few|TRBV11-2
CASSWWQETQYF
TGTGCCAGCAGCTGGTGGCAAGAGACCCAGTACTTC
>NA|TRBJ1-5|NA|TRBV6-5
CASRQGGTGQPQHF
TGTGCCAGCAGACAAGGAGGGACGGGTCAGCCCCAGCATTTT
>NA|TRBJ1-2|few|TRBV12-3/TRBV12-4
CASSFRLRTEGYYGYTF
TGTGCCAGCAGTTTTAGGCTTCGGACAGAAGGTTATTATGGCTACACCTTC
>NA|TRBJ1-2|NA|TRBV5-8
CASSYRTAYYGYTF
TGTGCCAGCAGCTATCGGACCGCATACTATGGCTACACCTTC
>NA|TRBJ2-7|medium-sized|TRBV29-1
CSVEVRADEQYF
TGCAGCGTTGAAGTTCGGGCAGACGAGCAGTACTTC
>NA|TRBJ1-6|NA|TRBV4-3
CARRPGRSSYNSPLHF
TGCGCCAGAAGACCCGGACGGAGCTCCTATAATTCACCCCTCCACTTT
>TRBD1|TRBJ1-2|many|TRBV7-3
CASSPDRGRGGYTF
TGTGCCAGCAGCCCCGACAGGGGGCGGGGTGGCTACACCTTC
>NA|TRBJ2-1|many|TRBV18
CASSQSTSGNEQFF
TGTGCCAGCTCACAATCGACTTCCGGGAATGAGCAGTTCTTC